This passage covers 19 T cell receptor beta chains from one sample sequenced in a study of blood T cell repertoires in COVID-19. The method was immunoSEQ multiplex PCR; TCRdb's version includes in-frame clones alone and lacks a portion of them. Of around 200,000 clones listed, roughly 75% are singletons. Sequencing was performed on peripheral blood. The receptors come from a woman aged 70 to 79 with acute or convalescent COVID-19.

The chain has TRBV7-8 and TRBJ2-3; D possibly corresponds to TRBD2 (6 bases). This CDR3 comprises 15 residues. V was cut by 6 bases and J by 2 bases, with 15 bases left in between. Germline V gives CDR1 SGHVS, CDR2 FQNEAQ. CDR3 in amino acids: CASRIVGGPTDTQYF. CDR3 nucleotides: TGTGCCAGCAGAATCGTGGGGGGTCCCACAGATACGCAGTATTTT.

The table lists this clone with a count of one. V gene TRBV2 combines with J gene TRBJ2-5, with D possibly matching TRBD1 (6 bases). V was shortened by 6 bases and J by 4 bases, with 15 bases between the two germline ends. The CDR3 is 14 amino acids. CDR1 is SNHLY, CDR2 FYNNEI, per germline. In DNA, the CDR3 is TGTGCCAGCAGGAGCGGTCCAGGGGCAGAGACCCAGTACTTC. It encodes CASRSGPGAETQYF.

The chain links TRBV18 to TRBJ1-1; 11 bases map to TRBD1. The CDR3 consists of 14 residues. The V gene's germline CDR1 is KGHSH and CDR2 LQKENI. V dropped 3 bases and J dropped 12; count of bases not matched to a gene: 9. The CDR3 reads CASSPGPGQGVTFF. The DNA for the CDR3 is TGTGCCAGCTCACCGGGCCCGGGACAGGGGGTAACTTTCTTT.

The chain combines TRBV7-3 with TRBJ2-6, with 8 bases matching TRBD1. The junction had 12 bases not matched to a gene; V was cut back by 5 bases and J by 3 bases. This CDR3 spans 18 amino acids. Germline CDR1 SGHTA, CDR2 FQGTGA. In DNA, the CDR3 is TGTGCCAGCAGCCGTTCCCCCCAGGGGGCTAGTGGGGCCAACGTCCTGACTTTC. Translated, it gives CASSRSPQGASGANVLTF.

This sequence joins TRBV28 and TRBJ1-1; D is ambiguous. Germline V CDR1 and CDR2: MDHEN, SYDVKM. The germline V and J ends were trimmed by 1 base and 3 bases, with 12 bases remaining between them. CDR3 length: 15 residues. The CDR3 DNA reads as TGTGCCAGCAGTTTATACTGGGCCGGGGACACTGAAGCTTTCTTT. As protein: CASSLYWAGDTEAFF. The whole variable domain, filled in from reference TRBV28 and TRBJ1-1, reads DVKVTQSSRYLVKRTGEKVFLECVQDMDHENMFWYRQDPGLGLRLIYFSYDVKMKEKGDIPEGYSVSREKKERFSLILESASTNQTSMYLCASSLYWAGDTEAFFGQGTRLTVV.

The J gene is TRBJ1-5, the V gene TRBV11-2; D is possibly TRBD1 (5 bases). The CDR3 spans 15 residues. In germline, CDR1 is SGHAT, CDR2 FQNNGV. V dropped 0 bases and J dropped 3 bases, with 9 bases sitting between them. The CDR3 spells CASSLDGATNQPQHF. DNA of the CDR3: TGTGCCAGCAGCTTAGATGGGGCTACCAATCAGCCCCAGCATTTT.

The chain joins TRBV7-3 to TRBJ2-1, with D possibly being TRBD2 (6 bases). CDR1 SGHTA and CDR2 FQGTGA come from the germline V gene. The CDR3 sequence is 14 residues long. Between the trimmed V and J ends, which lost 5 bases and 8 bases, there was a span of 16 bases. The CDR3 coding sequence is TGTGCCAGCAGCCAGGCAGGAGGGCACTATGAGCAGTTCTTC. Translated: CASSQAGGHYEQFF.

The chain employs TRBV3-1 (or the pseudogene TRBV3-2) and TRBJ1-3; D unresolved. The germline gives CDR1 LGHDT, CDR2 YNNKEL (reference sequence). Trimming removed 4 bases at V and 4 bases at J, with 2 bases between. CDR3 size: 11 residues. The CDR3 nucleotides read TGTGCCAGCAGCCCGGGAAACACCATATATTTT. Protein product: CASSPGNTIYF.

The V gene is TRBV19, the J gene TRBJ2-3; 9 bases are a match to TRBD1. The CDR3 covers 15 residues. Germline trimming cut 10 bases from V and 4 bases from J; bases unmatched to any gene: 12. CDR1 and CDR2 from the germline V gene are LNHDA and SQIVND (reference sequence). The CDR3 region has the DNA TGTGCCACCACAGGGGGCAGGGGGAGAGCAGATACGCAGTATTTT. Its protein is CATTGGRGRADTQYF.

CDR3 in DNA: TGTGCCAGCAGTGAGATGCGCAACAATGAGCAGTTCTTC. As protein: CASSEMRNNEQFF. This chain joins TRBV2 and TRBJ2-1; no clear D gene. V was clipped by 3 bases and J by 5 bases, with 8 bases between them. Per germline, CDR1 SNHLY and CDR2 FYNNEI. The CDR3 has 13 amino acids. The variable domain in full, with the rest retrieved from reference TRBV2 and TRBJ2-1, is EPEVTQTPSHQVTQMGQEVILRCVPISNHLYFYWYRQILGQKVEFLVSFYNNEISEKSEIFDDQFSVERPDGSNFTLKIRSTKLEDSAMYFCASSEMRNNEQFFGPGTRLTVL.

V gene TRBV7-2 combines with J gene TRBJ1-5; 8 bases map to TRBD1. The CDR3 totals 14 residues. Looked up from germline, CDR1 is SGHTA and CDR2 is FQGNSA. With 5 bases clipped from V and 4 bases from J, the junction kept 4 bases outside the gene matches. CDR3 sequence (DNA): TGTGCCAGCAGCGCCGACAGGGGAAATCAGCCCCAGCATTTT. Translating it yields CASSADRGNQPQHF.

This chain joins TRBV5-4 and TRBJ2-5; 14 bases align to TRBD2. Germline loops: CDR1 SGHNT, CDR2 YYREEE (reference sequence). With V trimmed by 2 bases and J by 5 bases, 2 bases remained unmatched. The CDR3 runs to 15 residues. The CDR3 region is CASSFRLAGGETQYF. CDR3 in DNA: TGTGCCAGCAGCTTTCGACTAGCGGGAGGGGAGACCCAGTACTTC.

The rearrangement uses TRBV5-5 and TRBJ2-1, with TRBD1 as a possible D gene (6 bases). V lost 4 bases and J 5 bases, leaving 19 bases between the germline ends. This CDR3 contains 16 residues. Germline CDR1 SGHKS, CDR2 YYEKEE (reference sequence). CDR3 region: CASSKGVLTGNNEQFF. The CDR3 DNA reads TGTGCCAGCAGCAAGGGAGTGTTAACAGGGAACAATGAGCAGTTCTTC.

The gene calls are TRBV3-1 (or the pseudogene TRBV3-2) and TRBJ1-1, with D tentatively TRBD1 (5 bases). Trimming stripped 4 bases from V and 6 bases from J, with 15 bases between. Germline CDR1 and CDR2: LGHDT and YNNKEL (reference sequence). The CDR3 has 14 residues. The CDR3, as DNA: TGTGCCAGCAGCCCGAAGGGGAGGGATGCTGAAGCTTTCTTT. It yields the protein CASSPKGRDAEAFF.

The sample holds one count of this clone. The genes are TRBV13 and TRBJ2-7; TRBD2 agrees at 9 bases. The CDR3 sequence is 14 residues long. V gave up 4 bases and J gave up 8 bases; unmatched junction bases: 9. Germline V gene lookup returns CDR1 PRHDT and CDR2 FYEKMQ (reference sequence). The CDR3 loop is CASSYPSGDPKQYF. For the CDR3, the DNA is TGTGCCAGCAGCTACCCTAGCGGGGACCCGAAGCAGTACTTC.

The chain is built from TRBV27 and TRBJ2-3; TRBD2 matches at 11 bases. V dropped 6 bases and J dropped 12; count of bases not matched to a gene: 11. This CDR3 comprises 14 residues. Per the germline V gene, CDR1 is MNHEY and CDR2 is SMNVEV (reference sequence). CDR3 in DNA: TGTGCCAGCAGACTAGCGGGAGAAGGGGAAACTCAGTATTTT. Encoded protein: CASRLAGEGETQYF.

The chain uses TRBV15 and TRBJ2-3; the match to TRBD1 covers 7 bases. With 0 bases clipped from V and 5 bases from J, the junction kept 8 bases outside the gene matches. Germline CDR1 LNHNV, CDR2 YYDKDF (reference sequence). The CDR3 runs to 16 residues. CDR3 amino acids: CATSRDGTAGLDTQYF. For the CDR3, the DNA is TGTGCCACCAGCAGAGATGGGACAGCTGGGCTAGATACGCAGTATTTT.

The CDR3 loop is CASGRAGVSDTQYF. The DNA for the CDR3 is TGTGCCAGCGGGAGGGCGGGAGTATCGGATACGCAGTATTTT. The rearrangement uses TRBV6-5 and TRBJ2-3, with TRBD2 matching over 7 bases. CDR1 is MNHEY and CDR2 is SVGAGI in the germline V gene. The length of the CDR3 is 14 residues. Trimming removed 8 bases from V and 6 bases from J; junction bases left unmatched: 11.

V is TRBV29-1 and J is TRBJ2-5; 8 nucleotides agree with TRBD1. From germline, CDR1 is SQVTM and CDR2 ANQGSEA. The CDR3 is made up of 13 amino acids. Trimming cost V 4 bases and J 4 bases; bases outside gene matches: 5. CDR3 sequence (DNA): TGCAGCGTTGCGACAGGGGTCGGAGAGACCCAGTACTTC. Protein product: CSVATGVGETQYF.